This T cell receptor (beta chain) was observed in a study of CD8 T cells in Susac syndrome. When the RNA was reverse transcribed, random hexamers were used with an input of 0.5 to 1 ug. It was immunoSEQ multiplex PCR that amplified TCR beta CDR3 across 54 Vbeta and 13 Jbeta. MiXCR was run by TCRdb on the immunoSEQ multiplex PCR reads, yielding one entry per CDR3 protein. The repertoire consists of 160,000 or so distinct CDR3 sequences, with 90% to 95% occurring once and the leading ten covering 0.13%. The CDR3 runs 15 residues. Germline CDR1 and CDR2: SGHRS and YFSETQ. V was shortened by 0 bases and J by 4 bases, with 12 bases between the two germline ends. Sequencing of TCR beta was performed on blood CD8+ and CD4+ T cells. Negative isolation yielded the CD8+ and CD4+ T cells, while FACS enriched the TEMRA cells.

The sequence was collected from a human donor in good health. The chain is built from TRBV5-1 and TRBJ2-3, with D maybe TRBD2 (6 bases). The sample comprised CD4+ T cells from PBMCs. CDR3 protein: CASSLGLATSDTQYF. In nucleotides, the CDR3 is TGCGCCAGCAGCTTGGGGCTAGCGACGTCAGATACGCAGTATTTT. Using reference TRBV5-1 and TRBJ2-3 for the parts outside the CDR3, the full variable domain is KAGVTQTPRYLIKTRGQQVTLSCSPISGHRSVSWYQQTPGQGLQFLFEYFSETQRNKGNFPGRFSGRQFSNSRSEMNVSTLELGDSALYLCASSLGLATSDTQYFGPGTRLTVL.